The 20 T cell receptor beta chains reported below all come from one sample, sequenced in a study of blood T cell repertoires in COVID-19. Method: immunoSEQ multiplex PCR; TCRdb's copy keeps in-frame clones and lacks some. The sample includes approximately 190,000 clones, 90% seen only once; the top ten take roughly 0.56%. Sample: peripheral blood. Every receptor here comes from a man aged 50 to 60 with acute or convalescent COVID-19.

This chain joins TRBV30 and TRBJ2-1, with D unclear. Looked up from germline, CDR1 is GTSNPN and CDR2 is SVGIG (reference sequence). The CDR3 runs to 11 residues. Between the trimmed V and J ends, which lost 7 bases and 8 bases, there was a span of 12 bases. CDR3: CASKPWHEQFF. CDR3 nucleotide sequence: TGTGCCTCCAAACCCTGGCATGAGCAGTTCTTC.

This clone was seen a single time. V gene TRBV5-1 combines with J gene TRBJ1-1; possibly TRBD1 for D (6 bases). Per germline, CDR1 SGHRS and CDR2 YFSETQ. There are 14 residues in the CDR3. Deletions cut 4 bases from V and 0 bases from J, with 10 bases between. CDR3 sequence reads: CASSRGAMNTEAFF. As DNA, the CDR3 is TGCGCCAGCAGCCGGGGGGCTATGAACACTGAAGCTTTCTTT.

The sample holds one count of this clone. This chain connects TRBV28 to TRBJ1-1; D remains unclear. The germline CDR1 and CDR2 sequences are MDHEN and SYDVKM. V dropped 6 bases and J dropped 1 base, with 6 bases sitting between them. CDR3 length: 12 residues. The CDR3: CASRLSNTEAFF. CDR3 in DNA: TGTGCCAGCAGACTATCGAACACTGAAGCTTTCTTT.

A remark on this clone: In the same sample, other DNA sequences code for this CDR3. The chain joins TRBV6-5 to TRBJ1-1; D call uncertain. V lost 0 bases, J lost 1 base, and 6 bases lay in between. The CDR3 is 14 residues long. Germline V gives CDR1 MNHEY, CDR2 SVGAGI. The CDR3 loop reads CASSYSGGNTEAFF. Here the CDR3 DNA reads TGTGCCAGCAGTTACTCTGGAGGGAACACTGAAGCTTTCTTT.

The genes are TRBV20-1 and TRBJ1-2; D remains ambiguous. This CDR3 has 11 amino acids. V lost 2 bases, J lost 2 bases, and 3 bases lay in between. The germline CDR1 and CDR2 sequences are DFQATT and SNEGSKA (reference sequence). CDR3 loop: CSARPNYGYTF. The CDR3 DNA sequence: TGCAGTGCTAGACCGAACTATGGCTACACCTTC.

This clone was seen more than once but under ten times. The CDR3 DNA is TGTGCCAGGTCAGGGGGTCGGGTCAATCAGCCCCAGCATTTT. Translation: CARSGGRVNQPQHF. The chain links TRBV21-1 to TRBJ1-5; the D call in the table, TRBD1, was not verified against the DNA. TRBV21-1 is annotated as a pseudogene. The CDR3 has 14 residues.

The chain uses TRBV7-9 and TRBJ2-7, with 7 bases matching TRBD1. With V trimmed by 5 bases and J by 2 bases, 9 bases remained unmatched. The CDR3 loop spans 15 amino acids. Germline CDR1 and CDR2: SEHNR and FQNEAQ (reference sequence). In nucleotides, the CDR3 is TGTGCCAGCAGCGCTCGCACAGGGGCAGCCTACGAGCAGTACTTC. It translates to CASSARTGAAYEQYF.

In its sample, this clone was seen once. The chain uses TRBV30 and TRBJ2-7; TRBD2 matches 7 bases. There are 13 residues in the CDR3. The V and J ends lost 0 bases and 5 bases, in that order; junction bases with no gene match: 4. Germline V gene data show CDR1 as GTSNPN and CDR2 as SVGIG (reference sequence). CDR3 sequence (DNA): TGTGCCTGGAGTGTCGCGGGAGCCGACGAGCAGTACGTC. As protein: CAWSVAGADEQYV.

Only one count was recorded for this clone. The chain employs TRBV5-1 and TRBJ2-5; the match to TRBD1 covers 9 bases. CDR1 is SGHRS, CDR2 YFSETQ, per germline. V lost 3 bases to trimming and J lost 2 bases; unmatched junction nucleotides: 5. The CDR3 runs to 15 residues. The CDR3 nucleotides are TGCGCCAGCAGCTCCGGACAGGGGAAACAAGAGACCCAGTACTTC. Protein product: CASSSGQGKQETQYF.

This sequence joins TRBV6-5 and TRBJ2-2, with D possibly matching TRBD2 (6 bases). Germline V gene lookup returns CDR1 MNHEY and CDR2 SVGAGI. V shed 7 bases and J shed 6 bases, with 15 bases lying between them. The CDR3 spans 14 residues. The CDR3 sequence: CASTRLVSSGELFF. CDR3 bases: TGTGCCAGCACTCGACTAGTATCTTCCGGGGAGCTGTTTTTT.

The chain couples TRBV19 to TRBJ2-5, with D perhaps TRBD2 (5 bases). This CDR3 is built from 16 residues. Trimming left V 5 bases short and J 5 bases short, with 21 bases between. Germline CDR1 LNHDA, CDR2 SQIVND (reference sequence). Here the CDR3 DNA reads TGTGCCAGTAGTGTCATCCCTGGAGGATTCCTTGAGACCCAGTACTTC. As protein: CASSVIPGGFLETQYF.

The chain combines TRBV5-1 with TRBJ1-6; TRBD1 agrees at 10 bases. Germline CDR1 SGHRS, CDR2 YFSETQ. This CDR3 spans 15 amino acids. J gave up 10 bases and V 4 bases, and 8 bases lay outside the gene matches. CDR3 protein: CASSPGQGVHSPLHF. The DNA for the CDR3 is TGCGCCAGCAGCCCCGGACAGGGGGTTCACTCACCCCTCCACTTT.

This sequence joins TRBV11-2 and TRBJ2-5; the match to TRBD2 covers 8 bases. In germline, CDR1 is SGHAT, CDR2 FQNNGV. This CDR3 region has 19 residues. Unmatched junction bases numbered 14, after V lost 0 bases and J lost 2 bases. CDR3 DNA sequence: TGTGCCAGCAGCTTAGACGCGGGGGGCCTCGCCGCAGCTCAAGAGACCCAGTACTTC. Encoded protein: CASSLDAGGLAAAQETQYF.

The V and J genes are TRBV28 and TRBJ2-3; TRBD2 matches 8 bases. The CDR3 consists of 16 residues. Germline V gene data show CDR1 as MDHEN and CDR2 as SYDVKM. V trimming: 4 bases; J trimming: 1 base; junction bases outside the gene matches: 7. The CDR3 sequence is CASSSGRALRTDTQYF. The CDR3 DNA sequence: TGTGCCAGCAGTTCCGGGAGGGCCCTCCGCACAGATACGCAGTATTTT. The full variable domain, rest sourced from reference TRBV28 and TRBJ2-3, is DVKVTQSSRYLVKRTGEKVFLECVQDMDHENMFWYRQDPGLGLRLIYFSYDVKMKEKGDIPEGYSVSREKKERFSLILESASTNQTSMYLCASSSGRALRTDTQYFGPGTRLTVL.

The chain has TRBV5-1 and TRBJ2-5; a weak D match, TRBD1 (6 bases). This CDR3 is built from 14 residues. Germline V gene lookup returns CDR1 SGHRS and CDR2 YFSETQ. The ends were cut back, 6 bases at V and 1 base at J, with 13 bases in the middle. In DNA, the CDR3 is TGCGCCAGCACCCCCGGACAGCTCCAAGAGACCCAGTACTTC. Translated: CASTPGQLQETQYF.

This clone was observed a single time. V is TRBV6-6 and J is TRBJ1-2, with D possibly being TRBD1 (5 bases). The germline V and J ends were trimmed by 2 bases and 1 base, with 14 bases remaining between them. The CDR3 has 16 residues. Germline CDR1 is MNHNY and CDR2 is SVGAGI (reference sequence). The CDR3 DNA follows: TGTGCCAGCAGTTACCCGATTGGGGGGAGTAACTATGGCTACACCTTC. As protein: CASSYPIGGSNYGYTF.

This chain links TRBV5-4 with TRBJ2-3; possible D gene TRBD2, 5 bases. The ends were cut back, 0 bases at V and 2 bases at J, with 7 bases in the middle. Germline lookup yields CDR1 SGHNT and CDR2 YYREEE (reference sequence). The CDR3 sequence is 14 residues long. Here the CDR3 reads CASSLGGPTDTQYF. CDR3 nucleotide sequence: TGTGCCAGCAGCTTGGGAGGGCCCACAGATACGCAGTATTTT.

The CDR3 DNA reads as TGCGCCAGCAGCCAAGGTCCGGGACAGGGATACCAGCCCCAGCATTTT. This translates into CASSQGPGQGYQPQHF. The V gene is TRBV4-1, the J gene TRBJ1-5; 9 bases are a match to TRBD1. Germline V gene data show CDR1 as MGHRA and CDR2 as YSYEKL. This CDR3 has 16 amino acids. The J segment lost 7 bases and the V segment lost 1 base, leaving 8 bases of the junction unmatched.

A single count supports this clone. The V call is TRBV5-4, the J call TRBJ2-4; the match to TRBD2 covers 13 bases. Germline CDR1 is SGHNT and CDR2 is YYREEE (reference sequence). The CDR3 loop spans 17 amino acids. The junction had 8 bases not matched to a gene; V was cut back by 0 bases and J by 8 bases. The CDR3 DNA is TGTGCCAGCAGCTTGGGGGGACTAGCGGGATTAGGGGACATTCAGTACTTC. It yields the protein CASSLGGLAGLGDIQYF.

This CDR3 is CASSLPQRSSWSQPQHF. CDR3 in DNA: TGTGCCAGCAGTTTGCCGCAGAGATCTTCCTGGAGTCAGCCCCAGCATTTT. This chain uses TRBV28 with TRBJ1-5; no clear D gene. The CDR3 covers 17 residues. The V gene's germline CDR1 is MDHEN and CDR2 SYDVKM. Trimming stripped 3 bases from V and 6 bases from J, with 21 bases between.